Listed below are T cell receptor beta chains from one sample, sequenced in a study of blood T cell repertoires in COVID-19. Only in-frame clones appear in the TCRdb table, and some are missing; sequencing was by immunoSEQ multiplex PCR. The sample has around 99,000 clones; 79% are singletons. The sample was peripheral blood. The origin of the receptors is a woman of 80 years or more with active or convalescent COVID-19. Both conserved end residues are part of each CDR3. D genes are given only for firm matches. Expanded clones are given a class, and other clones once, few, many or no size at all.

TRBV5-1	NA	NA	TRBJ2-7	CASRPAGAGEQYF	TGTGCCAGCAGGCCTGCAGGGGCTGGCGAGCAGTACTTC
TRBV5-4	TRBD2	NA	TRBJ2-1	CASSLGSGLAEEQFF	TGTGCCAGCAGCTTGGGCAGCGGACTAGCGGAGGAGCAGTTCTTC
TRBV5-1	NA	NA	TRBJ2-1	CASSPTRSHEQFF	TGCGCCAGCAGCCCAACTAGGTCCCATGAGCAGTTCTTC
TRBV18	NA	NA	TRBJ1-1	CASSLYRLGGNTEAFF	TGTGCCAGCTCATTATACCGCTTGGGGGGGAACACTGAAGCTTTCTTT
TRBV2	TRBD1	NA	TRBJ2-1	CASFRQGNEQFF	TGTGCCAGCTTCCGACAGGGGAATGAGCAGTTCTTC
TRBV18	TRBD2	few	TRBJ2-5	CASSPTSGRASTQYF	TGTGCCAGCTCACCGACTAGCGGGAGGGCCTCGACCCAGTACTTC
TRBV7-2	TRBD2	NA	TRBJ2-3	CASRFTSGRGDTQYF	TGTGCCAGCAGATTTACTAGCGGGAGGGGAGATACGCAGTATTTT
TRBV7-6	NA	many	TRBJ2-6	CASSPIYSGANVLTF	TGTGCCAGCAGTCCCATCTACTCTGGGGCCAACGTCCTGACTTTC
TRBV5-4	TRBD2	NA	TRBJ2-1	CASSLEASGKPEQFF	TGTGCCAGCAGCTTGGAGGCTAGCGGGAAACCTGAGCAGTTCTTC
TRBV7-9	TRBD2	NA	TRBJ2-1	CASSHRSGYAYNEQFF	TGTGCCAGCAGCCACCGTAGCGGGTATGCTTACAATGAGCAGTTCTTC
TRBV19	TRBD1	NA	TRBJ1-5	CASSIIGQGAGNQPQHF	TGTGCCAGTAGTATCATAGGACAGGGGGCCGGCAATCAGCCCCAGCATTTT
TRBV29-1	NA	NA	TRBJ2-3	CSVGIGVGTDTQYF	TGCAGCGTGGGAATCGGGGTGGGCACAGATACGCAGTATTTT
TRBV18	NA	many	TRBJ2-7	CASSSLPSYEQYF	TGTGCCAGCTCATCTCTTCCCTCCTACGAGCAGTACTTC
TRBV20-1	TRBD1	NA	TRBJ1-5	CSARQGIPQHF	TGCAGTGCTCGACAGGGAATTCCCCAGCATTTT
TRBV24-1	TRBD2	NA	TRBJ2-1	CATSDPASGSGEQFF	TGTGCCACCAGTGATCCCGCTAGCGGGAGTGGCGAGCAGTTCTTC
TRBV29-1	NA	NA	TRBJ2-5	CSVDRALNRETQYF	TGCAGCGTAGACCGCGCGCTCAACAGGGAGACCCAGTACTTC